One sample yielded the 30 T cell receptor beta chains listed below, sequenced in a study of cytomegalovirus exposure and HLA in healthy donors. The PCR was carried out with 60 Vbeta primers and 13 Jbeta primers. Assay used: immunoSEQ multiplex PCR; TCRdb lists only in-frame clones, some missing. This sample's clone table lists under 200,000 clones. Sequencing was performed on PBMCs. The receptor set was obtained from a man younger than 40 in good health and CMV-seronegative.

The V call is TRBV9, the J call TRBJ2-1; D perhaps matches TRBD2 (6 bases). This CDR3 has 15 amino acids. Germline lookup yields CDR1 SGDLS and CDR2 YYNGEE. Trimming shortened V by 0 bases and J by 1 base, and 8 bases separated the two germline ends. CDR3 bases: TGTGCCAGCAGCGTAGCGGGAGAATCCTACAATGAGCAGTTCTTC. Translated, it gives CASSVAGESYNEQFF.

CDR3 residues: CASRQGGERNIQYF. The CDR3 DNA is TGTGCCAGCAGACAAGGGGGCGAAAGAAACATTCAGTACTTC. This chain joins TRBV7-2 and TRBJ2-4; 7 bases map to TRBD1. Unmatched junction bases numbered 8, after V lost 6 bases and J lost 6 bases. Looked up from germline, CDR1 is SGHTA and CDR2 is FQGNSA. The CDR3 spans 14 residues.

The J gene is TRBJ1-2, the V gene TRBV19; TRBD1 might be the D (5 bases). The CDR3 contains 13 residues. The V end lost 5 bases, the J end lost 3 bases, and 10 bases lay between the germline ends. Germline V lookup: CDR1 LNHDA, CDR2 SQIVND (reference sequence). CDR3 protein: CASSYDSDYGYTF. For the CDR3, the DNA is TGTGCCAGTAGTTACGACAGCGACTATGGCTACACCTTC.

The rearrangement joins TRBV6-1 to TRBJ1-1; maybe TRBD1 (6 bases). The germline V gene encodes CDR1 MNHNS and CDR2 SASEGT. Trimming stripped 5 bases from V and 5 bases from J, with 15 bases between. The CDR3 runs to 14 residues. The CDR3 spells CASSPRQAGTEAFF. CDR3 DNA: TGTGCCAGCAGTCCCCGACAGGCTGGGACTGAAGCTTTCTTT.

As for this clone: The sample has other DNA sequences that encode this CDR3 too. The chain uses TRBV5-1 and TRBJ2-3; D remains unclear. The ends were cut back, 0 bases at V and 0 bases at J, with 8 bases in the middle. The CDR3 spans 15 residues. Germline V gives CDR1 SGHRS, CDR2 YFSETQ. CDR3 bases: TGCGCCAGCAGCTTGGCACCCGGTAGCACAGATACGCAGTATTTT. This translates into CASSLAPGSTDTQYF.

The chain carries TRBV30 and TRBJ1-5; the D gene is possibly TRBD1 (5 bases). Germline-derived CDR1 and CDR2 are GTSNPN and SVGIG (reference sequence). V lost 5 bases and J lost 4, with 12 bases in between. This CDR3 spans 13 amino acids. In DNA form, the CDR3 reads TGTGCCTGGGCCCAACAGGCGAATCAGCCCCAGCATTTT. Protein product: CAWAQQANQPQHF.

The V gene is TRBV6-1, the J gene TRBJ2-3, with D perhaps matching TRBD2 (6 bases). V was shortened by 1 base and J by 1 base, with 12 bases between the two germline ends. Germline V gene lookup returns CDR1 MNHNS and CDR2 SASEGT. The CDR3 is made up of 16 amino acids. CDR3 bases: TGTGCCAGCAGTGAAGGGCTAGCGTTCCGCACAGATACGCAGTATTTT. Residues: CASSEGLAFRTDTQYF.

This chain joins TRBV4-2 and TRBJ2-2; 12 positions match TRBD2. Germline CDR1 LGHNA, CDR2 YNFKEQ. The CDR3 contains 16 residues. V lost 4 bases, J lost 4 bases, and 4 bases stayed unmatched. CDR3 bases: TGTGCCAGCAGCCCGACTAGCGGGAGAGTCACCGGGGAGCTGTTTTTT. Translating gives CASSPTSGRVTGELFF.

Written as DNA, the CDR3 is TGTGCCAGCAGCAAAGGACAGGGCTTGAACTATGGCTACACCTTC. It codes for CASSKGQGLNYGYTF. The chain employs TRBV5-4 and TRBJ1-2; 8 positions agree with TRBD1. Trimming cost V 4 bases and J 2 bases; bases outside gene matches: 7. Per germline, CDR1 SGHNT and CDR2 YYREEE (reference sequence). The CDR3 covers 15 residues.

V gene TRBV5-6 combines with J gene TRBJ1-5; 11 bases align to TRBD1. This CDR3 is 17 amino acids long. After removal of 4 bases from V and 2 bases from J, the junction contained 8 bases not matched to a gene. Germline CDR1 and CDR2: SGHDT and YYEEEE. CDR3 sequence reads: CASSQGQGATGNQPQHF. CDR3 nucleotides: TGTGCCAGCAGCCAAGGACAGGGGGCGACTGGCAATCAGCCCCAGCATTTT.

The gene calls are TRBV9 and TRBJ2-3, with 9 bases aligning to TRBD1. The V gene's germline CDR1 is SGDLS and CDR2 YYNGEE. V lost 2 bases and J lost 5; bases outside the gene matches: 9. The CDR3 spans 16 residues. In nucleotides, the CDR3 is TGTGCCAGCAGCGTTTCACCGGGACAGGGTGTAGATACGCAGTATTTT. Its translation: CASSVSPGQGVDTQYF.

The CDR3 is CASSPRTGEVYGYTF. The CDR3 nucleotides read TGTGCCAGCTCACCCAGGACAGGGGAAGTATATGGCTACACCTTC. The gene calls are TRBV18 and TRBJ1-2, with 9 nucleotides matching TRBD1. The length of the CDR3 is 15 residues. Per germline, CDR1 KGHSH and CDR2 LQKENI. The V segment lost 3 bases and the J segment 5 bases; nucleotides outside the gene matches: 7.

The V gene is TRBV7-6, the J gene TRBJ2-2; no clear D gene. There are 15 residues in the CDR3. V lost 1 base and J 4 bases, leaving 10 bases between the germline ends. Per germline, CDR1 SGHVS and CDR2 FNYEAQ. The DNA of the CDR3 is TGTGCCAGCAGCTTAGGAGGTCTACCCACCGGGGAGCTGTTTTTT. Translation: CASSLGGLPTGELFF.

The V gene is TRBV5-1, the J gene TRBJ2-2, with 7 bases that match TRBD1. The CDR3 is 16 amino acids. The junction had 9 bases not matched to a gene; V was cut back by 4 bases and J by 3 bases. Germline V lookup: CDR1 SGHRS, CDR2 YFSETQ. CDR3 nucleotides: TGCGCCAGCAGCCCACGACAGGGATCATACACCGGGGAGCTGTTTTTT. Protein sequence: CASSPRQGSYTGELFF. Full variable domain (rest looked up from reference TRBV5-1 and TRBJ2-2): KAGVTQTPRYLIKTRGQQVTLSCSPISGHRSVSWYQQTPGQGLQFLFEYFSETQRNKGNFPGRFSGRQFSNSRSEMNVSTLELGDSALYLCASSPRQGSYTGELFFGEGSRLTVL.

The chain has TRBV5-1 and TRBJ2-3; no clear D gene. This CDR3 is 12 amino acids long. Germline V gene data show CDR1 as SGHRS and CDR2 as YFSETQ. V gave up 2 bases and J gave up 6 bases, with 7 bases separating them. CDR3 region: CASSFMQDTQYF. The CDR3 coding sequence is TGCGCCAGCAGCTTTATGCAGGATACGCAGTATTTT.

The rearrangement links TRBV15 to TRBJ2-7; D is undetermined. From germline, CDR1 is LNHNV and CDR2 YYDKDF (reference sequence). V shed 9 bases and J shed 3 bases, with 15 bases lying between them. The CDR3 length is 13 residues. The CDR3 DNA sequence: TGTGCCACAGCGTTCGATACGATCTACGAGCAGTACTTC. Translated: CATAFDTIYEQYF.

The V gene is TRBV28, the J gene TRBJ1-5; possibly TRBD1 for D (6 bases). The germline V gene has CDR1 MDHEN and CDR2 SYDVKM. The V end lost 6 bases, the J end lost 7 bases, and 13 bases lay between the germline ends. The CDR3 spans 13 residues. The CDR3 sequence is CASSNTGFQPQHF. The DNA for the CDR3 is TGTGCCAGCAGCAACACAGGGTTCCAGCCCCAGCATTTT.

V usage is TRBV7-2 and J usage is TRBJ2-3, with 7 bases that match TRBD2. The germline V gene has CDR1 SGHTA and CDR2 FQGNSA. V dropped 1 base and J dropped 2; count of bases not matched to a gene: 6. The length of the CDR3 is 16 residues. CDR3 DNA: TGTGCCAGCAGCTTAGGCGGTAGCGGGCCCACAGATACGCAGTATTTT. Amino acids: CASSLGGSGPTDTQYF. Full variable domain (remainder filled in from reference TRBV7-2 and TRBJ2-3): GAGVSQSPSNKVTEKGKDVELRCDPISGHTALYWYRQSLGQGLEFLIYFQGNSAPDKSGLPSDRFSAERTGGSVSTLTIQRTQQEDSAVYLCASSLGGSGPTDTQYFGPGTRLTVL.

The chain couples TRBV7-9 to TRBJ1-2; the D gene is possibly TRBD1 (6 bases). Germline V gene sequence: CDR1 SEHNR, CDR2 FQNEAQ (reference sequence). The CDR3 contains 16 residues. Trimming removed 1 base at V and 0 bases at J, with 12 bases between. CDR3 in DNA: TGTGCCAGCAGCTTAGGAGGGGGGGTGACTAACTATGGCTACACCTTC. Residues: CASSLGGGVTNYGYTF.

The chain carries TRBV19 and TRBJ2-1, with D possibly being TRBD1 (6 bases). Trimming cost V 4 bases and J 5 bases, with 15 bases left between them. There are 15 residues in the CDR3. Germline V gene lookup returns CDR1 LNHDA and CDR2 SQIVND (reference sequence). The CDR3 coding sequence is TGTGCCAGTAGTACCATACAGGGATTCCACAATGAGCAGTTCTTC. Amino acids: CASSTIQGFHNEQFF. Drawing the rest from reference TRBV19 and TRBJ2-1, the complete variable domain is DGGITQSPKYLFRKEGQNVTLSCEQNLNHDAMYWYRQDPGQGLRLIYYSQIVNDFQKGDIAEGYSVSREKKESFPLTVTSAQKNPTAFYLCASSTIQGFHNEQFFGPGTRLTVL.

The rearrangement joins TRBV6-5 to TRBJ1-6; TRBD1 might be the D (6 bases). The germline V gene encodes CDR1 MNHEY and CDR2 SVGAGI. This CDR3 is 15 amino acids long. Trimming cost V 2 bases and J 10 bases, with 15 bases left between them. CDR3 sequence: CASSYQGLVGSPLHF. DNA for the CDR3: TGTGCCAGCAGTTACCAGGGGTTGGTAGGATCACCCCTCCACTTT.

Of note for this clone: An end of the junction differs from the germline gene, which may be a read error. In DNA, the CDR3 is TGCGCCAGCAACCAAGTCCCGGGACTAGCGGACACCGCGGAGCTGTTTTTT. Protein product: CASNQVPGLADTAELFF. This chain connects TRBV4-1 to TRBJ2-2; 11 positions agree with TRBD2. The CDR3 is made up of 17 amino acids. Germline V gene sequence: CDR1 MGHRA, CDR2 YSYEKL.

The chain is built from TRBV6-5 and TRBJ2-2; D possibly corresponds to TRBD1 (6 bases). This CDR3 region has 14 residues. The V and J ends lost 6 bases and 4 bases respectively, with 12 bases between them. The germline gives CDR1 MNHEY, CDR2 SVGAGI. DNA for the CDR3: TGTGCCAGCAGACTCGGACAGACCACCGGGGAGCTGTTTTTT. Its translation is CASRLGQTTGELFF.

J is TRBJ2-7 and V is TRBV5-6; 11 bases line up with TRBD2. Germline values: CDR1 SGHDT, CDR2 YYEEEE. After removal of 5 bases from V and 3 bases from J, the junction contained 16 bases not matched to a gene. This CDR3 comprises 18 residues. The CDR3 DNA reads as TGTGCCAGCAGTCTCGGACTAGCGGGTATAACGTCAAACTACGAGCAGTACTTC. This codes for CASSLGLAGITSNYEQYF.

This chain connects TRBV18 to TRBJ1-6; the D gene is possibly TRBD1 (6 bases). Germline CDR1 and CDR2: KGHSH and LQKENI. V shed 3 bases and J shed 5 bases, with 11 bases lying between them. This CDR3 contains 15 residues. The CDR3 loop reads CASSPYTGNNSPLHF. The DNA for the CDR3 is TGTGCCAGCTCACCCTACACAGGGAATAATTCACCCCTCCACTTT.

V and J are TRBV19 and TRBJ1-1; D is unclear. This CDR3 contains 15 residues. V lost 6 bases and J lost 4, with 18 bases in between. CDR1 LNHDA and CDR2 SQIVND come from the germline V gene (reference sequence). The DNA of the CDR3 is TGTGCCAGTAGGAGATGGGGAGGGAAAACCACTGAAGCTTTCTTT. Translation gives CASRRWGGKTTEAFF.

With respect to this clone: At the DNA level, this CDR3 is encoded by other sequences in the same sample as well. The rearrangement links TRBV25-1 to TRBJ1-1, with 8 bases lining up with TRBD1. This CDR3 spans 13 amino acids. Per germline, CDR1 MGHDK and CDR2 SYGVNS. J gave up 6 bases and V 8 bases, and 8 bases lay outside the gene matches. The CDR3 DNA follows: TGTGCCAGCTGGGGGCAGGGGGCAGCTGAAGCTTTCTTT. This sequence encodes CASWGQGAAEAFF.

The V and J genes are TRBV9 and TRBJ1-4; 8 bases match TRBD1. The junction had 13 bases not matched to a gene; V was cut back by 4 bases and J by 14 bases. The CDR3 is 14 amino acids. Germline loops: CDR1 SGDLS, CDR2 YYNGEE. CDR3 sequence (DNA): TGTGCCAGCAGCCCCGGACAGGGCCAAAAGGGGCTGTTTTTT. Protein product: CASSPGQGQKGLFF.

This chain uses TRBV6-1 with TRBJ1-1, with a weak D call TRBD1 (5 bases). Germline loops: CDR1 MNHNS, CDR2 SASEGT. There are 13 residues in the CDR3. Trimming removed 5 bases at V and 7 bases at J, with 14 bases between. The chain's CDR3 is CASSFQGSSEAFF. The CDR3 DNA sequence: TGTGCCAGCAGTTTTCAGGGCTCAAGTGAAGCTTTCTTT.

V usage is TRBV5-6 and J usage is TRBJ2-5, with 13 positions matching TRBD2. V lost 4 bases and J lost 1; bases outside the gene matches: 4. Germline CDR1 reads SGHDT; CDR2 reads YYEEEE. The CDR3 is made up of 16 amino acids. The CDR3 coding sequence is TGTGCCAGCAGCCTCGGACTAGCGGGGGTCCAAGAGACCCAGTACTTC. It translates to CASSLGLAGVQETQYF.